The 7 T cell receptor beta chains in this list originate from one sample, sequenced in a study of blood T cell repertoires in COVID-19. TCRdb keeps only in-frame clones here, not all; method: immunoSEQ multiplex PCR. The top ten hold 7.5% to 10% of the sample, which has over 250,000 clones, roughly 80% seen once. The sequencing input was peripheral blood. These receptors were collected from a woman aged 45-60 years who had recovered from COVID-19.

The sample holds a few counts of this clone. The chain employs TRBV30 and TRBJ2-7; 9 positions agree with TRBD1. Germline V gene lookup returns CDR1 GTSNPN and CDR2 SVGIG (reference sequence). Losses at the gene ends were 0 bases for V and 5 bases for J; bases not matched to a gene: 5. This CDR3 is built from 14 residues. This CDR3 is CAWSVWDRVHEQYF. In nucleotides, the CDR3 is TGTGCCTGGAGTGTTTGGGACAGGGTCCACGAGCAGTACTTC.

This clone was observed once. V gene TRBV25-1 combines with J gene TRBJ2-7; TRBD2 matches 7 bases. V was pared by 4 bases and J by 0 bases, with 3 bases of the junction left unmatched. This CDR3 is built from 14 residues. CDR1 is MGHDK, CDR2 SYGVNS, per germline. Written as DNA, the CDR3 is TGTGCCAGCAGTGTGTGGACTAGCTCCTACGAGCAGTACTTC. Translated, it gives CASSVWTSSYEQYF.

This sequence joins TRBV5-5 and TRBJ1-2, with TRBD1 matching over 7 bases. The V segment lost 4 bases and the J segment 5 bases; nucleotides outside the gene matches: 11. This CDR3 contains 15 residues. Germline CDR1 is SGHKS and CDR2 is YYEKEE (reference sequence). The CDR3 nucleotides are TGTGCCAGCAGCGTATCCGGGACAGCCATTTATGGCTACACCTTC. This gives the protein CASSVSGTAIYGYTF.

This clone was counted between two and nine times. Distinct nucleotide sequences in the sample also encode this CDR3. The rearrangement uses TRBV27 and TRBJ2-7; D is possibly TRBD2 (5 bases). The CDR3 is 15 amino acids. V lost 5 bases and J 2 bases, leaving 16 bases between the germline ends. Per the germline V gene, CDR1 is MNHEY and CDR2 is SMNVEV (reference sequence). CDR3 in amino acids: CASSLLASGAYEQYF. In DNA form, the CDR3 reads TGTGCCAGCAGTCTCCTAGCCAGCGGAGCCTACGAGCAGTACTTC.

The chain employs TRBV7-2 and TRBJ2-1; 11 bases are a match to TRBD2. Trimming took 5 bases from V and 6 from J; bases not matched to a gene: 9. Per germline, CDR1 SGHTA and CDR2 FQGNSA. This CDR3 is 16 amino acids long. CDR3 in amino acids: CASSPYTSGRPNEQFF. For the CDR3, the DNA is TGTGCCAGCAGCCCATACACTAGCGGGAGACCCAATGAGCAGTTCTTC.

The chain links TRBV7-9 to TRBJ1-2, with 8 bases matching TRBD1. The junction had 5 bases not matched to a gene; V was cut back by 1 base and J by 4 bases. CDR3 length equals 15 residues. CDR1 is SEHNR and CDR2 is FQNEAQ in the germline V gene (reference sequence). Here the CDR3 reads CASSLGGTGSYGYTF. CDR3 bases: TGTGCCAGCAGCTTAGGTGGGACAGGATCCTATGGCTACACCTTC.

This chain connects TRBV11-2 to TRBJ2-7; 7 nucleotides align to TRBD2. This CDR3 has 14 residues. Trimming cost V 1 base and J 3 bases; bases outside gene matches: 3. Germline CDR1 reads SGHAT; CDR2 reads FQNNGV. In DNA, the CDR3 is TGTGCCAGCAGCTTAGGGGGGAGGGTCTACGAGCAGTACTTC. Translated: CASSLGGRVYEQYF. The whole variable domain, filled in from reference TRBV11-2 and TRBJ2-7, reads EAGVAQSPRYKIIEKRQSVAFWCNPISGHATLYWYQQILGQGPKLLIQFQNNGVVDDSQLPKDRFSAERLKGVDSTLKIQPAKLEDSAVYLCASSLGGRVYEQYFGPGTRLTVT.